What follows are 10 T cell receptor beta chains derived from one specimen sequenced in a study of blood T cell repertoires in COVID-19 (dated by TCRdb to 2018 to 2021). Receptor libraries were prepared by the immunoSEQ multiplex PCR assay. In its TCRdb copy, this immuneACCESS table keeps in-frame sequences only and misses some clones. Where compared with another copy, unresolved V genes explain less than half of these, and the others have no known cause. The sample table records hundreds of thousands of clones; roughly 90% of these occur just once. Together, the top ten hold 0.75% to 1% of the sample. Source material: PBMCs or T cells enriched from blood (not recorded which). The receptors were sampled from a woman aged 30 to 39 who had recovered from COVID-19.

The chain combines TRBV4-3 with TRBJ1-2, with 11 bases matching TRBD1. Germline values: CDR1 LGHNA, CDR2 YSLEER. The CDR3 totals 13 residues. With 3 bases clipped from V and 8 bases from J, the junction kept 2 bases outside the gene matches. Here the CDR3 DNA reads TGCGCCAGCAGCCAGGACAGGGGGCTAGGCTACACCTTC. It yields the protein CASSQDRGLGYTF.

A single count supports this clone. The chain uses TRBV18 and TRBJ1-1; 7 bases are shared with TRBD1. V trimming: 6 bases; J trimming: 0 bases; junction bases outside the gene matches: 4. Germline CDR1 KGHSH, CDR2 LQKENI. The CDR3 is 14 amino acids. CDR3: CASSPRGLNTEAFF. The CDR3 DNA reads TGTGCCAGCTCGCCGAGGGGGCTGAACACTGAAGCTTTCTTT.

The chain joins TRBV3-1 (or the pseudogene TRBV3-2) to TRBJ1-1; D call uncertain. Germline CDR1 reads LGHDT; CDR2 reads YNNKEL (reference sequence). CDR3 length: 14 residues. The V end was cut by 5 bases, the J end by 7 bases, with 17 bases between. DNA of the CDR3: TGTGCCAGCAGCGAAAGAGGCGGCCGCTATGAAGCTTTCTTT. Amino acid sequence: CASSERGGRYEAFF.

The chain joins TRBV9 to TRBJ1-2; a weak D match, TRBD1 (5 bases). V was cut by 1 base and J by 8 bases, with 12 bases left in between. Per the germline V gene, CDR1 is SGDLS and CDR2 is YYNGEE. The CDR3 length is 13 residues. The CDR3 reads CASSVSFDRGYTF. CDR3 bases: TGTGCCAGCAGCGTATCTTTCGACAGAGGCTACACCTTC.

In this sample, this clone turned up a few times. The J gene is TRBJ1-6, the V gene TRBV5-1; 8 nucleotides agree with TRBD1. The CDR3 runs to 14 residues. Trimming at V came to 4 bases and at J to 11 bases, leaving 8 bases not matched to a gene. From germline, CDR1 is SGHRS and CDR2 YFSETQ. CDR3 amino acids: CASSPDRGPTPLHF. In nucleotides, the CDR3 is TGCGCCAGCAGCCCAGACAGGGGACCGACACCCCTCCACTTT.

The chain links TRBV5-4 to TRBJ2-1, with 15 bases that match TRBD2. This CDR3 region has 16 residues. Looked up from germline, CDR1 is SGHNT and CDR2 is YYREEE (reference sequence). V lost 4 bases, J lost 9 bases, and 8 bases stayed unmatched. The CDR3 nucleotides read TGTGCCAGCAGCACCCGGACTAGCGGGGGGGCCAGTGAGCAGTTCTTC. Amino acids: CASSTRTSGGASEQFF.

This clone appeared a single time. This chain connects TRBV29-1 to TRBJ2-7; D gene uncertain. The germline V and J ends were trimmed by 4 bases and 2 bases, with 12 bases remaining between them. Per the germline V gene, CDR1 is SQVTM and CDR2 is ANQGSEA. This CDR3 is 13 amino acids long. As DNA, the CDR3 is TGCAGCGTTGCTGCTAGAAGCACCTACGAGCAGTACTTC. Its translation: CSVAARSTYEQYF.

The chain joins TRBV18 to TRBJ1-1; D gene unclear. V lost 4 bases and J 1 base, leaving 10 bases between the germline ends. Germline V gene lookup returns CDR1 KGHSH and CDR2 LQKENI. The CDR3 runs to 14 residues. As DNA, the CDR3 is TGTGCCAGCTCACTCAGCGAGCGGAACACTGAAGCTTTCTTT. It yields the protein CASSLSERNTEAFF.

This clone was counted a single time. The CDR3 here is CASSRTGGNYGYTF. As DNA, the CDR3 is TGTGCCAGCAGTCGGACAGGGGGTAACTATGGCTACACCTTC. The chain recombines TRBV27 with TRBJ1-2, with 10 bases lining up with TRBD1. In germline, CDR1 is MNHEY, CDR2 SMNVEV (reference sequence). V was pared by 5 bases and J by 1 base, with 1 base of the junction left unmatched. The CDR3 runs to 14 residues.

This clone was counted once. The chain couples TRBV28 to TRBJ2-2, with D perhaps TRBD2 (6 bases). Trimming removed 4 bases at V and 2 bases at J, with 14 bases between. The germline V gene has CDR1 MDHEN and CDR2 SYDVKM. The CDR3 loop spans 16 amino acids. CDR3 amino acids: CASSSPSGVNTGELFF. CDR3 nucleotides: TGTGCCAGCAGTTCCCCTTCGGGAGTTAACACCGGGGAGCTGTTTTTT.